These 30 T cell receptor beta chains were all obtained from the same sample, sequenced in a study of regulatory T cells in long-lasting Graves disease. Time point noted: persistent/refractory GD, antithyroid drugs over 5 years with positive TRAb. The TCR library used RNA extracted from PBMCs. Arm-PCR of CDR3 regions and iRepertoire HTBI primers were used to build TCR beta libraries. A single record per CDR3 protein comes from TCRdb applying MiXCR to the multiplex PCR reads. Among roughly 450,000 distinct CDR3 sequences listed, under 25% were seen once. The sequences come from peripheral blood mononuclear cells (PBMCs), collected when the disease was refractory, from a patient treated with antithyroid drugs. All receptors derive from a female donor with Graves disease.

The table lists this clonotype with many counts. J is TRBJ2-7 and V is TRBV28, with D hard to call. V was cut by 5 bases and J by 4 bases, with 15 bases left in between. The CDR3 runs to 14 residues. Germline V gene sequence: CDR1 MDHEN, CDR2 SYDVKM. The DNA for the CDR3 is TGTGCCAGCAGTACCGGGCCTGATTTTTACGAGCAGTACTTC. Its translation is CASSTGPDFYEQYF.

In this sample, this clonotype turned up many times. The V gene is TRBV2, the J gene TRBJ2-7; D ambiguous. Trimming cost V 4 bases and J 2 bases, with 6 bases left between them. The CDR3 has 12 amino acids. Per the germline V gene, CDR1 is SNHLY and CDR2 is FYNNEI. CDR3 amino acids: CASSGYTYEQYF. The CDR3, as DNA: TGTGCCAGCAGTGGGTACACCTACGAGCAGTACTTC. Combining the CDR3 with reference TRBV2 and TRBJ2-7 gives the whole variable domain EPEVTQTPSHQVTQMGQEVILRCVPISNHLYFYWYRQILGQKVEFLVSFYNNEISEKSEIFDDQFSVERPDGSNFTLKIRSTKLEDSAMYFCASSGYTYEQYFGPGTRLTVT.

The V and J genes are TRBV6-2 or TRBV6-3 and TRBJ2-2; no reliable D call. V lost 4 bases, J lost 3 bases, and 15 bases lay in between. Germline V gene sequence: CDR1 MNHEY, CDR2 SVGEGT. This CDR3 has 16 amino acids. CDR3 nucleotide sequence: TGTGCCAGCAGTTTCTCTAGTGGAAGGTACACCGGGGAGCTGTTTTTT. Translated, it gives CASSFSSGRYTGELFF.

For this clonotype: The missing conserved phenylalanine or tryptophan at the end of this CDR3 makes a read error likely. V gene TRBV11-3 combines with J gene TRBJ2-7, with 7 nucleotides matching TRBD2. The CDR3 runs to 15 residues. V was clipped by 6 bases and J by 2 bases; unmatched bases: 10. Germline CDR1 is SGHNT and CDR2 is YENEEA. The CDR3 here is CASSLELLAAYEQYL. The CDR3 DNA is TGTGCCAGCAGTCTAGAGTTGCTAGCGGCCTACGAGCAGTACCTC.

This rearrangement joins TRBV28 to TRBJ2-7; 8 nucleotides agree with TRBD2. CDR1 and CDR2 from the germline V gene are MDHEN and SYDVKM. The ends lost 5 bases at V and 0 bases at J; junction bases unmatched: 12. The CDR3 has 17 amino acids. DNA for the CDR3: TGTGCCAGCAGTCTTAATAGCGGGATAAGGAGCTCCTACGAGCAGTACTTC. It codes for CASSLNSGIRSSYEQYF.

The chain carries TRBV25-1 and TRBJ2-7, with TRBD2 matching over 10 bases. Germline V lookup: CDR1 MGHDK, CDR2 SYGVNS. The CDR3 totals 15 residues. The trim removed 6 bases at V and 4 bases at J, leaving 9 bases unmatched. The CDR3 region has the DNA TGTGCCAGCAGCGAGAGCGGGAGGGCAAAATACGAGCAGTACTTC. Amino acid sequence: CASSESGRAKYEQYF.

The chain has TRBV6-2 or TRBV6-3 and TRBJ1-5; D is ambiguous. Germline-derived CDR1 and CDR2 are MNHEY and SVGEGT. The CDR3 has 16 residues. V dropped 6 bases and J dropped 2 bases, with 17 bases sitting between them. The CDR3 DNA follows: TGTGCCAGCAGGCTATTTGCGAGGAATGGCAATCAGCCCCAGCATTTT. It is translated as CASRLFARNGNQPQHF.

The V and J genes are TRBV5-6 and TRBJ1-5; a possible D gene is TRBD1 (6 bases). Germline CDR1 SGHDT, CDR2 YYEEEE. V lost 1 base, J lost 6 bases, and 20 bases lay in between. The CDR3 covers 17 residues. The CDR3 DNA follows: TGTGCCAGCAGCTTGTACGTCATGCAGGGGCATTCTCAGCCCCAGCATTTT. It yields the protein CASSLYVMQGHSQPQHF.

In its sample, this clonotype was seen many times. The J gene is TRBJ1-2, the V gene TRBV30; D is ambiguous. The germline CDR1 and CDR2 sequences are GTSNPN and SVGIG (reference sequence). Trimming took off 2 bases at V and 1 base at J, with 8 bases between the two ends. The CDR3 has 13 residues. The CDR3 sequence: CAWSLDRNYGYTF. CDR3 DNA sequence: TGTGCCTGGAGTCTTGACCGTAACTATGGCTACACCTTC.

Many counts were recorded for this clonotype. DNA for the CDR3: TGTGCCAGCACCGAGGGGAACCGATTGAACACTGAAGCTTTCTTT. Translating gives CASTEGNRLNTEAFF. This chain links TRBV6-1 with TRBJ1-1, with D perhaps TRBD1 (5 bases). The CDR3 loop spans 15 amino acids. Germline V CDR1 and CDR2: MNHNS, SASEGT. V was clipped by 7 bases and J by 0 bases, with 15 bases between them.

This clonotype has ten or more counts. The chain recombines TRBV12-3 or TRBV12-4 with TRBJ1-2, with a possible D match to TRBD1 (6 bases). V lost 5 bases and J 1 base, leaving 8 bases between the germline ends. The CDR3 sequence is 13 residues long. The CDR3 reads CASSPGHNYGYTF. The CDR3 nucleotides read TGTGCCAGCAGTCCGGGACATAACTATGGCTACACCTTC.

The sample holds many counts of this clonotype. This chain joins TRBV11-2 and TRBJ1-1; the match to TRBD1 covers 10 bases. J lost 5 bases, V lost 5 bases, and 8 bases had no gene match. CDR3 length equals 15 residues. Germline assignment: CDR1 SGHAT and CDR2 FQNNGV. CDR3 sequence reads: CASSVGTGAETEAFF. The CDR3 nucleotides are TGTGCCAGCAGCGTAGGGACAGGGGCCGAGACTGAAGCTTTCTTT. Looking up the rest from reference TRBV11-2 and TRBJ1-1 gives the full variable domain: EAGVAQSPRYKIIEKRQSVAFWCNPISGHATLYWYQQILGQGPKLLIQFQNNGVVDDSQLPKDRFSAERLKGVDSTLKIQPAKLEDSAVYLCASSVGTGAETEAFFGQGTRLTVV.

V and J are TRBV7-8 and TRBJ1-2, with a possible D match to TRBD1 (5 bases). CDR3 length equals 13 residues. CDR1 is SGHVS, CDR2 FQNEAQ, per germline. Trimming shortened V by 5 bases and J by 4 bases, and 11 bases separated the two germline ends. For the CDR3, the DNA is TGTGCCAGCAGCGTCAGGGTTAGCTATGGCTACACCTTC. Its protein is CASSVRVSYGYTF.

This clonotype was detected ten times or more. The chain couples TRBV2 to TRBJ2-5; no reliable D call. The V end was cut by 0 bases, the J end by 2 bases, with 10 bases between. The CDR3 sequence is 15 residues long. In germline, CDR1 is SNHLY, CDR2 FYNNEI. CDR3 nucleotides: TGTGCCAGCAGTGAAGCGGACCCCTATCAAGAGACCCAGTACTTC. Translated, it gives CASSEADPYQETQYF.

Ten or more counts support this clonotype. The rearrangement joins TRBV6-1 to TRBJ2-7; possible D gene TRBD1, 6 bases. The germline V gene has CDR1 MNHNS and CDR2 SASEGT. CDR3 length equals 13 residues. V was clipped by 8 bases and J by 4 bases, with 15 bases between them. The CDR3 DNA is TGTGCCAGCCTTCTGGGGACAATTTACGAGCAGTACTTC. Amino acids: CASLLGTIYEQYF.

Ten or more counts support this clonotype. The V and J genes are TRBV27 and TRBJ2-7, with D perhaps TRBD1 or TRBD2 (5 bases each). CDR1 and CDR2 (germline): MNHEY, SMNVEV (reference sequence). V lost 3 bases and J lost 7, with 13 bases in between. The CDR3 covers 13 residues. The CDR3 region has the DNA TGTGCCAGCAGTTTCGGGACGAAGTTAGAGCAGTACTTC. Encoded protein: CASSFGTKLEQYF.

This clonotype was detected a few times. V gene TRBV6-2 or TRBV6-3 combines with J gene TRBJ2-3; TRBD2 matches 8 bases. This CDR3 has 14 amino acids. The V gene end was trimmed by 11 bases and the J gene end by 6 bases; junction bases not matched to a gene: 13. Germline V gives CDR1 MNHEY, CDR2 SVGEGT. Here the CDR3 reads CAAEDAGGADTQYF. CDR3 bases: TGTGCCGCGGAAGACGCGGGAGGAGCGGATACGCAGTATTTT.

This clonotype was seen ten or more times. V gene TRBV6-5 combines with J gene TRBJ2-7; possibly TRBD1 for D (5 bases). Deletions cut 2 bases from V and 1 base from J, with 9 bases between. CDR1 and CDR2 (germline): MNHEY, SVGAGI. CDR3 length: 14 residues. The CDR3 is CASSYRGLSYEQYF. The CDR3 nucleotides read TGTGCCAGCAGTTACAGGGGATTATCCTACGAGCAGTACTTC.

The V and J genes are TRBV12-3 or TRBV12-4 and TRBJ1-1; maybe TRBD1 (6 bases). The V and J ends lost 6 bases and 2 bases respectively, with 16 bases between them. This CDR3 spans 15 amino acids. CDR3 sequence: CASSYPGGGNTEAFF. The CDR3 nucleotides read TGTGCCAGCAGCTACCCGGGGGGGGGCAACACTGAAGCTTTCTTT.

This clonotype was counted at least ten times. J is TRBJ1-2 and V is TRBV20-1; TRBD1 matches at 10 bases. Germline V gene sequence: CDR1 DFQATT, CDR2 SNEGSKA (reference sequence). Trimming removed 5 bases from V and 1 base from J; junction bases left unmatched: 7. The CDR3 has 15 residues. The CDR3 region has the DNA TGCAGTGCTGCTACGGGGACAGGGGATAACTATGGCTACACCTTC. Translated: CSAATGTGDNYGYTF.

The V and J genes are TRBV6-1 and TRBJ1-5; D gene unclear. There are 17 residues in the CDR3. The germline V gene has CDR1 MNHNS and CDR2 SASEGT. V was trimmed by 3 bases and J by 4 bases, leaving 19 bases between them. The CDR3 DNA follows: TGTGCCAGCAGTGATTGGGTCGAAAGGGCGAGAAATCAGCCCCAGCATTTT. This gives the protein CASSDWVERARNQPQHF.

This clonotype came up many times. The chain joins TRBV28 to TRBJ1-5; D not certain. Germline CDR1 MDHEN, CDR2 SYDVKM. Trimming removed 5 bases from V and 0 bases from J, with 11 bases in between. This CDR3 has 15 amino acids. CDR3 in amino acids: CASSALGNSNQPQHF. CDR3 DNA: TGTGCCAGCAGTGCACTCGGGAATAGCAATCAGCCCCAGCATTTT. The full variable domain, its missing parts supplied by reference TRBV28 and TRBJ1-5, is DVKVTQSSRYLVKRTGEKVFLECVQDMDHENMFWYRQDPGLGLRLIYFSYDVKMKEKGDIPEGYSVSREKKERFSLILESASTNQTSMYLCASSALGNSNQPQHFGDGTRLSIL.

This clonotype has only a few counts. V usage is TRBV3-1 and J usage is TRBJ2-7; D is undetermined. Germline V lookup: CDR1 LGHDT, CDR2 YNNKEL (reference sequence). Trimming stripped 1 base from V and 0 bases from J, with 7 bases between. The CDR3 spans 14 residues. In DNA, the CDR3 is TGTGCCAGCAGCCAAGTCGTGAGCTCCTACGAGCAGTACTTC. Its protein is CASSQVVSSYEQYF.

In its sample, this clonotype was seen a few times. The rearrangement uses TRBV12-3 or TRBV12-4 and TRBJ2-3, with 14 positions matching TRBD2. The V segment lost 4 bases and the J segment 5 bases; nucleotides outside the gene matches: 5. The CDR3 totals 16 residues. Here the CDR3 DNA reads TGTGCCAGCAGTTGGGGACTAGCGGGAGCTGGAGATACGCAGTATTTT. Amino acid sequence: CASSWGLAGAGDTQYF.

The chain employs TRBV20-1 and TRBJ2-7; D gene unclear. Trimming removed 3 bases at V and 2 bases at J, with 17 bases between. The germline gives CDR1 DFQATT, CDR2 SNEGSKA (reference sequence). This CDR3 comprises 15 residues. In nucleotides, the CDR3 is TGCAGTGCTAGTTACATTCCCTCAGACCCCTACGAGCAGTACTTC. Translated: CSASYIPSDPYEQYF.

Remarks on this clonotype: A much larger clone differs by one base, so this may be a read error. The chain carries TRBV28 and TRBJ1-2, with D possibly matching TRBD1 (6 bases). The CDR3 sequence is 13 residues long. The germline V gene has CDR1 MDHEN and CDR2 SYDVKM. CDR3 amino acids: CAGSGGPGGGYTF. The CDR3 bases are TGTGCCGGCAGCGGGGGGCCCGGGGGTGGCTACACCTTC.

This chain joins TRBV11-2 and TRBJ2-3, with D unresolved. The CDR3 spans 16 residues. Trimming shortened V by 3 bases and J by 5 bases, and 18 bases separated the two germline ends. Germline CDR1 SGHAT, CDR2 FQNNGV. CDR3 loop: CASSLSRGRRLDTQYF. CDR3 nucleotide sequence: TGTGCCAGCAGCTTGTCCAGAGGACGACGTTTAGATACGCAGTATTTT.

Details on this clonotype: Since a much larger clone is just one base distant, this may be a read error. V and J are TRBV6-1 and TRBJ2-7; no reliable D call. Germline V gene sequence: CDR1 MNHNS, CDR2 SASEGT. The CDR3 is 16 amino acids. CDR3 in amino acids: CASTEIPGLSSYEQHF. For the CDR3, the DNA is TGTGCCAGCACAGAGATCCCCGGGCTAAGCTCCTACGAGCAGCACTTC.

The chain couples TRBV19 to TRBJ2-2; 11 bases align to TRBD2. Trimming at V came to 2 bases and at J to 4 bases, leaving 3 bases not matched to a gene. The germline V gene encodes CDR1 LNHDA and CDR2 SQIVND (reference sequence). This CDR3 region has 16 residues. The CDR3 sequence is CASSIKTSGATGELFF. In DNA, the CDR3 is TGTGCCAGTAGTATAAAGACTAGCGGGGCCACCGGGGAGCTGTTTTTT. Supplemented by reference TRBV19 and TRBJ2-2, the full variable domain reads DGGITQSPKYLFRKEGQNVTLSCEQNLNHDAMYWYRQDPGQGLRLIYYSQIVNDFQKGDIAEGYSVSREKKESFPLTVTSAQKNPTAFYLCASSIKTSGATGELFFGEGSRLTVL.

The CDR3 nucleotides are TGTGCCAGCAGACTAGACGGAAACACCGGGGAGCTGTTTTTT. It is translated as CASRLDGNTGELFF. The chain combines TRBV9 with TRBJ2-2; D is perhaps TRBD2 (5 bases). V lost 5 bases and J 2 bases, leaving 10 bases between the germline ends. The CDR3 is 14 residues long. The germline gives CDR1 SGDLS, CDR2 YYNGEE.